The sequence of this TCR beta chain was determined in a study of blood T cell repertoires in COVID-19 (dated by TCRdb to about 2020). Turning to the overall study: Collaborator samples came from the United States, Italy and Spain and covered acute and convalescent phases of COVID-19. Samples came from the ongoing ImmuneRACE study (first 160 participants) plus 1,254 subjects from 6 global collaborators. The material from the prospective study consisted of cDNA or gDNA derived from T cells, B-cell-depleted T cells, or PBMCs. A de-identified subject ID, COVID-19 status, age in years and sex were almost always included in the sample metadata. The repertoires were made available in a free public database intended to serve as a resource for research on the immune response to SARS-CoV-2. Subjects who had been exposed to COVID-19, were actively infected with it, or had recovered from it provided the deeply sampled blood TCRbeta repertoires that made up the dataset. HLA class I and class II types, where available, came from metadata supplied by the sample provider rather than from assay-based typing.

As concerns this clone: What antigen it recognizes has not been identified. Within one base of it there is no much larger clone, and no base qualities were kept.

Participants in the prospective study were aged roughly 18 to 89 years, lived in 20 to 30 United States geographic areas, and enrolled through a virtual design. Cohort assignment in the prospective study relied on participant-reported clinical history from a screening survey and a study questionnaire. For ImmuneRACE Cohort 3, a participant was defined as recovered based on two consecutive negative NP/OP PCR tests, clearance by a healthcare professional, or resolution of symptoms. Each participant in the prospective study had whole blood, serum and a nasopharyngeal or oropharyngeal swab collected by mobile phlebotomists. Participants in the prospective study had the option to provide additional blood draws and questionnaires over an approximately 2-month period. Prospective study blood samples were shipped either frozen or at room temperature before DNA extraction. The CDR3 has 13 amino acids, counting the end cysteine and phenylalanine. The CDR3 DNA has 39 bases and is translated from base 1. The germline V gene yields SGDLS for CDR1 and YYNGEE for CDR2. V is pared back by 4 bases and J by 2 bases, with 9 bases lying between the germline termini.

The immunoSEQ Assay, a bias-controlled multiplex PCR, was used to amplify TCRbeta CDR3 regions from genomic DNA. As for the original processing: The number of nucleated cells in each sample was estimated by amplification of reference gene primers within the assay. To quantify the absolute abundance of each unique TCRbeta CDR3 rearrangement, sequence reads were collapsed and filtered. Productive Simpson clonality was computed per sample as the square root of Simpson's diversity index over productive rearrangements. TCRdb holds this immuneACCESS table with in-frame rearrangements only. Some clones are missing; in checked studies, unresolved V genes explain under half, and the rest has no known cause. V and J calls and clone size come straight from that table; D and trimming were deduced from the DNA. The sample includes approximately 130,000 clones, with roughly four fifths observed a single time. Jointly, the top ten make up about 20% of the sample.

Beyond this particular receptor, the publication reports: The quantity of clinical and demographic metadata differed by source and by participant and was supplied without curation.

The V and J segments used are TRBV9 and TRBJ1-2; TRBD1 could be the D gene, as 5 bases match. Sequencing was carried out using PBMCs or T cells enriched from blood (not recorded which). The source of this sequence is a young man who had recovered from COVID-19. The DNA sequence follows: TGTGCCAGCAGCTCGACAGAGAACTATGGCTACACCTTC. Translated, this gives CASSSTENYGYTF.